These 9 T cell receptor beta chains were sequenced from one sample in a study of identifying expanded T cells in peripheral blood. This table comes from immunoSEQ multiplex PCR, and its TCRdb copy is limited to in-frame clones, with some not included. Among tens of thousands of clones, 89% were seen once, and the ten largest hold 2.5% to 3.5%. The sample taken for sequencing was blood. The receptor source for this set is a person aged 18 to 75 in good health.

V gene TRBV29-1 combines with J gene TRBJ2-7; D may match TRBD1 or TRBD2 (6 bases each). V gave up 6 bases and J gave up 4 bases, with 22 bases separating them. The CDR3 is 15 amino acids. The germline V gene encodes CDR1 SQVTM and CDR2 ANQGSEA. The CDR3 loop reads CSVPVGGPRGYEQYF. The CDR3 nucleotides are TGCAGCGTCCCCGTCGGGGGCCCAAGAGGGTACGAGCAGTACTTC.

The chain has TRBV19 and TRBJ2-7; 8 bases line up with TRBD1. The ends lost 5 bases at V and 5 bases at J; junction bases unmatched: 8. Germline lookup yields CDR1 LNHDA and CDR2 SQIVND (reference sequence). The CDR3 is 14 residues long. The CDR3 spells CASSPPGQANEQYF. The CDR3 DNA reads TGTGCCAGTAGTCCCCCGGGACAGGCTAACGAGCAGTACTTC.

The J gene is TRBJ1-1, the V gene TRBV5-1; D ambiguous. Germline CDR1 SGHRS, CDR2 YFSETQ. The CDR3 is made up of 15 amino acids. Trimming pared 0 bases from V and 0 bases from J, leaving 9 bases between. The CDR3: CASSLVDGVNTEAFF. The CDR3, as DNA: TGCGCCAGCAGCTTGGTGGATGGGGTGAACACTGAAGCTTTCTTT.

The V gene is TRBV9, the J gene TRBJ1-6; D gene unclear. The germline CDR1 and CDR2 sequences are SGDLS and YYNGEE. V was shortened by 0 bases and J by 10 bases, with 14 bases between the two germline ends. The CDR3 totals 15 residues. The CDR3 is CASSVGIQKLSPLHF. The CDR3 coding sequence is TGTGCCAGCAGCGTAGGAATCCAAAAACTATCACCCCTCCACTTT.

The chain carries TRBV7-9 and TRBJ2-1; possibly TRBD2 for D (5 bases). Trimming cost V 8 bases and J 2 bases, with 7 bases left between them. The length of the CDR3 is 12 residues. Germline V gene data show CDR1 as SEHNR and CDR2 as FQNEAQ (reference sequence). In nucleotides, the CDR3 is TGTGCCAGCGAGGGTACCTACAATGAGCAGTTCTTC. Residues: CASEGTYNEQFF.

The rearrangement links TRBV7-9 to TRBJ2-5, with D perhaps matching TRBD1 (7 bases). The V end lost 5 bases, the J end lost 2 bases, and 15 bases lay between the germline ends. Germline lookup yields CDR1 SEHNR and CDR2 FQNEAQ (reference sequence). CDR3 length: 15 residues. In DNA, the CDR3 is TGTGCCAGCAGCCCGCGGGACAGCTTTCAAGAGACCCAGTACTTC. The encoded protein is CASSPRDSFQETQYF.

The V call is TRBV28, the J call TRBJ1-6, with D tentatively TRBD1 (6 bases). The CDR3 is 13 residues long. The germline V gene encodes CDR1 MDHEN and CDR2 SYDVKM. Trimming removed 5 bases from V and 9 bases from J, with 11 bases in between. The CDR3 here is CASSPNRASPLHF. CDR3 DNA: TGTGCCAGCAGTCCTAACAGGGCTTCACCCCTCCACTTT.

The chain joins TRBV6-1 to TRBJ1-6; the D is unclear. The CDR3 has 12 amino acids. V was cut by 6 bases and J by 9 bases, with 9 bases left in between. Per the germline V gene, CDR1 is MNHNS and CDR2 is SASEGT. DNA of the CDR3: TGTGCCAGCAGCCGACTGGTTTCACCCCTCCACTTT. As protein: CASSRLVSPLHF.

This chain uses TRBV4-3 with TRBJ1-3, with TRBD1 matching over 8 bases. Germline assignment: CDR1 LGHNA and CDR2 YSLEER. J lost 3 bases, V lost 5 bases, and 6 bases had no gene match. The CDR3 runs to 15 residues. The CDR3, as DNA: TGCGCCAGCAGCGCAGGGACAGGAGATGGAAACACCATATATTTT. It translates to CASSAGTGDGNTIYF.